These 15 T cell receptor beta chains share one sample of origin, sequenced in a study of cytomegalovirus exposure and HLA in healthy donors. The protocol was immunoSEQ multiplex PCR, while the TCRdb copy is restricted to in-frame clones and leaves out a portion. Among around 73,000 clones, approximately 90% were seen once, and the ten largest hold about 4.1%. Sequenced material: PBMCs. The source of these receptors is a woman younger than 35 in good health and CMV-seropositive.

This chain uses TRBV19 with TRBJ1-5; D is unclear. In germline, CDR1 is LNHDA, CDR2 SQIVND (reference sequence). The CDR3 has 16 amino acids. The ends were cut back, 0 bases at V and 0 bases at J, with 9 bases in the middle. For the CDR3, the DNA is TGTGCCAGTAGTATAGATGGGCAGTATAGCAATCAGCCCCAGCATTTT. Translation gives CASSIDGQYSNQPQHF.

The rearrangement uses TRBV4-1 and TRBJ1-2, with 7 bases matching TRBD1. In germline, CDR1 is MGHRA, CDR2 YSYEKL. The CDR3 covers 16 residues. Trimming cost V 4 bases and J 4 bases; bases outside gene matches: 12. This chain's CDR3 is CASSRTYTGALYGYTF. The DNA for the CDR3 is TGCGCCAGCAGCCGTACCTATACAGGGGCCCTCTATGGCTACACCTTC.

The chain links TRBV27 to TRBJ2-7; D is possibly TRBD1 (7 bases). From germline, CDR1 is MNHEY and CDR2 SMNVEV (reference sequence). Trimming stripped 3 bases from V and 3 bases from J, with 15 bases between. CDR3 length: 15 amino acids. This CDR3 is CASSLAGQPIYEQYF. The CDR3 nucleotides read TGTGCCAGCAGTTTGGCGGGACAGCCAATCTACGAGCAGTACTTC.

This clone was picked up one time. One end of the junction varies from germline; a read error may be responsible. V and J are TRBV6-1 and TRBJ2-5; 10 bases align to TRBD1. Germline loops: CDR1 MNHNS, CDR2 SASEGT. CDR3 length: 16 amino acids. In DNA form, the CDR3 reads TGTTCCAGCAGTGAAGTCGTTGGGACAGGGGAAGAGACCCAGTACTTC. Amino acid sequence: CSSSEVVGTGEETQYF.

This CDR3 reads CASRLGGKATNEKLFF. The CDR3 bases are TGTGCCAGCAGATTAGGGGGGAAAGCAACTAATGAAAAACTGTTTTTT. V gene TRBV28 combines with J gene TRBJ1-4; possibly TRBD1 for D (6 bases). Trimming took 6 bases from V and 0 from J, leaving 14 bases between them. CDR1 and CDR2 (germline): MDHEN, SYDVKM. CDR3 length: 16 amino acids.

The CDR3 loop reads CAIDRGRQPQHF. The CDR3 DNA is TGTGCCATCGACAGGGGACGGCAGCCCCAGCATTTT. This sequence joins TRBV4-2 and TRBJ1-5; 8 positions agree with TRBD1. The germline V gene encodes CDR1 LGHNA and CDR2 YNFKEQ. The V and J ends lost 10 bases and 7 bases, in that order; junction bases with no gene match: 6. The CDR3 is 12 amino acids.

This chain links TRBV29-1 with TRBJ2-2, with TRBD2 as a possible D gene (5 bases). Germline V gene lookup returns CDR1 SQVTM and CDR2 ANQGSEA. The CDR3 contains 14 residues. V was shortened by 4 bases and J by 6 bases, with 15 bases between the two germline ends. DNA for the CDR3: TGCAGCGTTGGGTTCGGGGTTCGGGCCGGGGAGCTGTTTTTT. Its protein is CSVGFGVRAGELFF.

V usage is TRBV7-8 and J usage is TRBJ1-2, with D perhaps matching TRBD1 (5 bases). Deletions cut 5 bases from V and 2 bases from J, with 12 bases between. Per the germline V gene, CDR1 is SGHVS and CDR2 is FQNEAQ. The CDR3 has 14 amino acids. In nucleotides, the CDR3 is TGTGCCAGCAGCCTCGCAGGGAAGAACTATGGCTACACCTTC. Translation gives CASSLAGKNYGYTF.

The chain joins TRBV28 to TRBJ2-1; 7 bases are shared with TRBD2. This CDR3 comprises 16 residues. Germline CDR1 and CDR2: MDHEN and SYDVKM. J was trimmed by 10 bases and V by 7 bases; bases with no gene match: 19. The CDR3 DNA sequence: TGTGCCAGCACCACCTCTTCGGGCGGGACTATGGAGGAGCAGTTCTTC. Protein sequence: CASTTSSGGTMEEQFF.

For the CDR3, the DNA is TGTGCCAGCAGCGTCGGGGCGGGACTAGCGGCAGATACGCAGTATTTT. Protein: CASSVGAGLAADTQYF. The chain has TRBV11-2 and TRBJ2-3; 11 bases line up with TRBD2. This CDR3 is 16 amino acids long. V was clipped by 5 bases and J by 4 bases; unmatched bases: 8. CDR1 SGHAT and CDR2 FQNNGV come from the germline V gene.

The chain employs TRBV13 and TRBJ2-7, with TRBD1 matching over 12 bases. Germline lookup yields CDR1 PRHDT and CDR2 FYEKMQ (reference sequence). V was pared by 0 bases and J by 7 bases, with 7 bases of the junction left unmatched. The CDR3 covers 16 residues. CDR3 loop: CASSLGQGQGAGEQYF. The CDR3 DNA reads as TGTGCCAGCAGCTTAGGCCAGGGACAGGGGGCGGGAGAGCAGTACTTC.

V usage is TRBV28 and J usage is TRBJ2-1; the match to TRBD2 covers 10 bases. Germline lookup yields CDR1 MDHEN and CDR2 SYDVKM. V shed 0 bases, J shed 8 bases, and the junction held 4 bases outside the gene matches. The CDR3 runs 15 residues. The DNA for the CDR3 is TGTGCCAGCAGTTTATGGGCTAGCGGGAGCCATGAGCAGTTCTTC. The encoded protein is CASSLWASGSHEQFF.

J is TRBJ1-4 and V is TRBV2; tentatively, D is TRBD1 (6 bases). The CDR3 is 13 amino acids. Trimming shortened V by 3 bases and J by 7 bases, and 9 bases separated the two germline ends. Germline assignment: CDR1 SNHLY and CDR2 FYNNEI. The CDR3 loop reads CASSEGAGEKLFF. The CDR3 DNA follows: TGTGCCAGCAGTGAGGGGGCTGGTGAAAAACTGTTTTTT.

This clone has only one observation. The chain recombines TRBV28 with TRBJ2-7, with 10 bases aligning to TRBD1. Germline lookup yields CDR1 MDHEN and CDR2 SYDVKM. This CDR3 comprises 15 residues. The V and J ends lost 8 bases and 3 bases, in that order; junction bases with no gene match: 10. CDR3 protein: CASFSPRTGGYEQYF. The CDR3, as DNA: TGTGCCAGCTTCTCGCCAAGGACAGGGGGCTACGAGCAGTACTTC.

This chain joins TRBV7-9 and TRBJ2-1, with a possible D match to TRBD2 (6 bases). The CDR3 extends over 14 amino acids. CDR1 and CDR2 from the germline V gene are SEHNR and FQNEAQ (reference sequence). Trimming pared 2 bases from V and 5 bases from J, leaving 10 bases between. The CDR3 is CASSLSGRDNEQFF. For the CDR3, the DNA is TGTGCCAGCAGCTTATCCGGGAGAGACAATGAGCAGTTCTTC. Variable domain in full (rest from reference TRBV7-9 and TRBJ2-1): DTGVSQNPRHKITKRGQNVTFRCDPISEHNRLYWYRQTLGQGPEFLTYFQNEAQLEKSRLLSDRFSAERPKGSFSTLEIQRTEQGDSAMYLCASSLSGRDNEQFFGPGTRLTVL.